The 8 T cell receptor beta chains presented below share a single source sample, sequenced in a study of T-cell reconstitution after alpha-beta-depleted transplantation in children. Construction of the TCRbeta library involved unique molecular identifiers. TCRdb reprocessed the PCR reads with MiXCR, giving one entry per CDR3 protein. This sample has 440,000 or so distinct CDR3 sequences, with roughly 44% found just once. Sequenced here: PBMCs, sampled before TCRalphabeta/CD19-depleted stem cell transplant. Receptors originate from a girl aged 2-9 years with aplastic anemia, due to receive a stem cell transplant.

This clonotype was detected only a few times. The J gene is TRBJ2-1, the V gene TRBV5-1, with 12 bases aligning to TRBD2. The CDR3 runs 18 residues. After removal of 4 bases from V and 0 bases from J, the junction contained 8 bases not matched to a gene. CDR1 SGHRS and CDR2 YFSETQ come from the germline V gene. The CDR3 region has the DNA TGCGCCAGCAGCCCTGGGACTAGCGGGTTGAGCTCCTACAATGAGCAGTTCTTC. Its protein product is CASSPGTSGLSSYNEQFF. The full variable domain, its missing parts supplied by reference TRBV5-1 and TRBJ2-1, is KAGVTQTPRYLIKTRGQQVTLSCSPISGHRSVSWYQQTPGQGLQFLFEYFSETQRNKGNFPGRFSGRQFSNSRSEMNVSTLELGDSALYLCASSPGTSGLSSYNEQFFGPGTRLTVL.

CDR3 protein: CASIGQGATKNIQYF. The DNA for the CDR3 is TGTGCCAGCATTGGGCAGGGGGCCACCAAAAACATTCAGTACTTC. The rearrangement joins TRBV28 to TRBJ2-4; 8 bases are a match to TRBD1. The V and J ends lost 7 bases and 2 bases, in that order; junction bases with no gene match: 7. This CDR3 comprises 15 residues. Germline assignment: CDR1 MDHEN and CDR2 SYDVKM.

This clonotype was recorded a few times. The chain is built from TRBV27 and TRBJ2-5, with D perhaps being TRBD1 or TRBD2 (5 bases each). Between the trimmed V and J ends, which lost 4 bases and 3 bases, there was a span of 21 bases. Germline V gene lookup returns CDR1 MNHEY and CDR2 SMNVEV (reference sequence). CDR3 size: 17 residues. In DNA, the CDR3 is TGTGCCAGCAGTTCGCCCTCCCAGGGACGTGGGAAAGAGACCCAGTACTTC. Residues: CASSSPSQGRGKETQYF.

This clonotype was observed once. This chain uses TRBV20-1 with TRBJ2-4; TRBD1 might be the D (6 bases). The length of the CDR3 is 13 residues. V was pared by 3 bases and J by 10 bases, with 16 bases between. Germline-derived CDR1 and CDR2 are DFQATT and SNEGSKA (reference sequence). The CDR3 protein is CSARDTGRPIQYF. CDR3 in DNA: TGCAGTGCTAGGGACACAGGGCGTCCTATTCAGTACTTC.

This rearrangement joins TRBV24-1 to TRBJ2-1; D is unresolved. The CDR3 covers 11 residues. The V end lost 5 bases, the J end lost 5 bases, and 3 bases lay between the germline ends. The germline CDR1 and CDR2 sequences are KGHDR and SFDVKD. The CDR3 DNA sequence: TGTGCCACCAGTGTCAACAATGAGCAGTTCTTC. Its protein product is CATSVNNEQFF.

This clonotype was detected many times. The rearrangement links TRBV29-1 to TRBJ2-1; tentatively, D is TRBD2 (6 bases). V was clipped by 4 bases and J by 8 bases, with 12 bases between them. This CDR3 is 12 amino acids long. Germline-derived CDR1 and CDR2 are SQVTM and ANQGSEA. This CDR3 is CSVGGVSYEQFF. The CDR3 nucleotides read TGCAGCGTTGGGGGGGTGTCTTATGAGCAGTTCTTC.

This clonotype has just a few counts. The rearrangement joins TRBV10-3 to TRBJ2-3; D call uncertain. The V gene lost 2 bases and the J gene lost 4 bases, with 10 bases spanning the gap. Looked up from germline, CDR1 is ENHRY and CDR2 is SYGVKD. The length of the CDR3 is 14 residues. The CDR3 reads CAISERVAPDTQYF. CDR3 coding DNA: TGTGCCATCAGTGAGAGGGTAGCTCCAGATACGCAGTATTTT.

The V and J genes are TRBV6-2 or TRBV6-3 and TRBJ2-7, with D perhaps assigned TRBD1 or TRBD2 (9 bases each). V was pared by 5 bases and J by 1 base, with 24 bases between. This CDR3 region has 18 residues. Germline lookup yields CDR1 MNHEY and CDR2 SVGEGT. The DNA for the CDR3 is TGTGCCAGCAGTGGGGGACAGGGCAGCGGGAGGATTTCCTACGAGCAGTACTTC. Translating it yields CASSGGQGSGRISYEQYF.